The 7 T cell receptor beta chains given below trace back to one sample, sequenced in a study of cytomegalovirus exposure and HLA in healthy donors. Some clones are missing from TCRdb's copy, which holds only in-frame ones; the method was immunoSEQ multiplex PCR. The sample yields 150,000 or so clones, 85% to 90% seen once. Material for sequencing was PBMCs. The receptors originated from a young woman in good health and CMV-seropositive.

This sequence joins TRBV10-3 and TRBJ1-1; D is unresolved. Germline assignment: CDR1 ENHRY and CDR2 SYGVKD. CDR3 length equals 13 residues. Between the trimmed V and J ends, which lost 7 bases and 2 bases, there was a span of 11 bases. In DNA form, the CDR3 reads TGTGCCATCACGGAGACGGATAACACTGAAGCTTTCTTT. It yields the protein CAITETDNTEAFF.

The V and J genes are TRBV15 and TRBJ2-5; TRBD1 aligns across 7 bases. Germline values: CDR1 LNHNV, CDR2 YYDKDF (reference sequence). V shed 3 bases, J shed 0 bases, and the junction held 4 bases outside the gene matches. The CDR3 loop spans 15 amino acids. CDR3 in amino acids: CATSSHRGYQETQYF. The CDR3 DNA reads as TGTGCCACCAGCAGTCACAGGGGCTACCAAGAGACCCAGTACTTC.

This clone was observed a handful of times. This rearrangement joins TRBV7-9 to TRBJ1-6; possibly TRBD1 for D (6 bases). The CDR3 length is 17 residues. The germline V gene has CDR1 SEHNR and CDR2 FQNEAQ (reference sequence). V lost 2 bases and J lost 0, with 11 bases in between. In DNA form, the CDR3 reads TGTGCCAGCAGCTTACGTTCCAGGGGCTCCTATAATTCACCCCTCCACTTT. Its protein product is CASSLRSRGSYNSPLHF.

This clone was counted once. The V and J genes are TRBV6-5 and TRBJ1-1; 7 nucleotides agree with TRBD1. This CDR3 is built from 13 residues. Trimming removed 6 bases from V and 8 bases from J; junction bases left unmatched: 9. Germline V gives CDR1 MNHEY, CDR2 SVGAGI. Here the CDR3 reads CASRRTGVPEAFF. Here the CDR3 DNA reads TGTGCCAGCAGAAGGACAGGCGTGCCCGAAGCTTTCTTT.

This chain uses TRBV4-3 with TRBJ1-1; possibly TRBD1 for D (6 bases). Germline V gives CDR1 LGHNA, CDR2 YSLEER. The CDR3 totals 15 residues. Trimming pared 0 bases from V and 4 bases from J, leaving 12 bases between. The chain's CDR3 is CASSQDPTGGTEAFF. The CDR3 coding sequence is TGCGCCAGCAGCCAAGACCCGACAGGCGGCACTGAAGCTTTCTTT.

V usage is TRBV9 and J usage is TRBJ1-6, with 8 bases fitting TRBD1. CDR1 and CDR2 from the germline V gene are SGDLS and YYNGEE. The CDR3 runs to 17 residues. V lost 3 bases, J lost 2 bases, and 7 bases stayed unmatched. The CDR3 sequence is CASSAGQGWPYNSPLHF. The CDR3 DNA reads TGTGCCAGCAGCGCCGGACAGGGTTGGCCCTATAATTCACCCCTCCACTTT.

This sequence joins TRBV5-4 and TRBJ2-2, with 7 bases that match TRBD2. The germline CDR1 and CDR2 sequences are SGHNT and YYREEE (reference sequence). The V segment lost 4 bases and the J segment 7 bases; nucleotides outside the gene matches: 10. There are 15 residues in the CDR3. The CDR3 sequence is CASSSGTRPRGELFF. DNA of the CDR3: TGTGCCAGCAGCAGCGGGACGCGACCCCGCGGGGAGCTGTTTTTT.